This record covers a single T cell receptor beta chain. This sample is drawn from a study of blood T cell repertoires in COVID-19. Across the whole study: The cDNA or gDNA used as material had been derived from T cells, B-cell-depleted T cells, or PBMCs.

This CDR3 contains 15 residues. V shed 2 bases, J shed 4 bases, and the junction held 4 bases outside the gene matches. Germline V CDR1 and CDR2: SGHVS, FNYEAQ. In the source study's methods: Amplification of reference gene primers was used by the study to estimate nucleated cell counts. Only in-frame clones appear in the TCRdb table, and some are missing; sequencing was by immunoSEQ multiplex PCR. D and trimming come from the DNA, and the V and J calls and clone size come from that table. The data contain some 160,000 clones, 65% to 80% of them seen just once; the ten biggest clones take up around 4%.

Material: peripheral blood. This sequence joins TRBV7-6 and TRBJ2-2; 7 bases map to TRBD1. This TCR was sampled from a man aged 55 to 70 with acute or convalescent COVID-19. The CDR3 reads CASSLNAGGTGELFF. CDR3 bases: TGTGCCAGCAGCTTAAACGCAGGGGGCACCGGGGAGCTGTTTTTT.